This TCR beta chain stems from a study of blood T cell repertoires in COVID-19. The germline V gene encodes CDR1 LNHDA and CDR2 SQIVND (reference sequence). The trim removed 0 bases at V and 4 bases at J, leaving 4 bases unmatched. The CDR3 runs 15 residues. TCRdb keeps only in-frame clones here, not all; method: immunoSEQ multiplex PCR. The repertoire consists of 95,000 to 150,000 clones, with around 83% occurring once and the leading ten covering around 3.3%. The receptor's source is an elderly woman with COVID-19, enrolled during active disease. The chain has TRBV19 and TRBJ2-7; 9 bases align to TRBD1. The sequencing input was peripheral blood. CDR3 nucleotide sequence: TGTGCCAGTAGTATAGATCTGGGACAGGGATACGAGCAGTACTTC. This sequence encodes CASSIDLGQGYEQYF. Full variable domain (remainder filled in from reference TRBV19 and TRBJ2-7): DGGITQSPKYLFRKEGQNVTLSCEQNLNHDAMYWYRQDPGQGLRLIYYSQIVNDFQKGDIAEGYSVSREKKESFPLTVTSAQKNPTAFYLCASSIDLGQGYEQYFGPGTRLTVT.